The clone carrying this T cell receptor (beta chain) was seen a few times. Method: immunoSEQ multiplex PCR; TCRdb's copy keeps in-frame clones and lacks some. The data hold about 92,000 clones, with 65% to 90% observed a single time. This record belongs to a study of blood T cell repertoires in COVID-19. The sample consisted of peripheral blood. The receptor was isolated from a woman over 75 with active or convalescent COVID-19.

The CDR3 DNA is TGTGCCAGCAGTCGCGGACTAGCGGGTCCCTACGAGCAGTACTTC. This translates into CASSRGLAGPYEQYF. The rearrangement links TRBV11-1 to TRBJ2-7; 11 bases line up with TRBD2. Germline loops: CDR1 SGHAT, CDR2 FQDESV (reference sequence). V shed 6 bases, J shed 2 bases, and the junction held 6 bases outside the gene matches. The CDR3 contains 15 residues. The full variable domain, completed using reference TRBV11-1 and TRBJ2-7, is EAEVAQSPRYKITEKSQAVAFWCDPISGHATLYWYRQILGQGPELLVQFQDESVVDDSQLPKDRFSAERLKGVDSTLKIQPAELGDSAMYLCASSRGLAGPYEQYFGPGTRLTVT.